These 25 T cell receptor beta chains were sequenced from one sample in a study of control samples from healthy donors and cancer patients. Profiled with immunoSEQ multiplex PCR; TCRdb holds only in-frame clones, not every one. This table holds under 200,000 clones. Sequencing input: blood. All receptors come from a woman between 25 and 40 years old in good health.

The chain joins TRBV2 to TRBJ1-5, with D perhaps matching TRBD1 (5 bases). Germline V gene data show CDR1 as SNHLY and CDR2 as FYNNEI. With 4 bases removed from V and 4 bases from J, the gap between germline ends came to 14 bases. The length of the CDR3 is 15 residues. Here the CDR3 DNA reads TGTGCCAGCAGTGGGGGCAGGGCTAAGAATCAGCCCCAGCATTTT. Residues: CASSGGRAKNQPQHF.

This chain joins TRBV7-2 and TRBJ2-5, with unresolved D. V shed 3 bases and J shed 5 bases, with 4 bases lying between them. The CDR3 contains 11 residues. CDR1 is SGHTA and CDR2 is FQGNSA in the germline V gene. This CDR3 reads CASSFYETQYF. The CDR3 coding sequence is TGTGCCAGCAGCTTTTATGAGACCCAGTACTTC.

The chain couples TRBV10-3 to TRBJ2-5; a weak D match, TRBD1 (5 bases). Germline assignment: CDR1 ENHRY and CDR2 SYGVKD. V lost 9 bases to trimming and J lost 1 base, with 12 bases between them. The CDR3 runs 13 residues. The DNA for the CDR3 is TGTGCCATAGCAGGGAACAGCCAAGAGACCCAGTACTTC. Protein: CAIAGNSQETQYF.

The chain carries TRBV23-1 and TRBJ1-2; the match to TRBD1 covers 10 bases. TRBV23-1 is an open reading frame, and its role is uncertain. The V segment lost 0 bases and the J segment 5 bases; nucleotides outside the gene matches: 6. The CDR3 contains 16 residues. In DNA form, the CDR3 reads TGCGCCAGCAGTCAATCCCGGGACAGGGGATTTTATGGCTACACCTTC. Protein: CASSQSRDRGFYGYTF.

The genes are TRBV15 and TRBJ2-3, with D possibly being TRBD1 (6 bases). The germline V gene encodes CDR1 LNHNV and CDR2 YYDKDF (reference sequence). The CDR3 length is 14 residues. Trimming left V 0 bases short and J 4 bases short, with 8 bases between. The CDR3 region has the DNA TGTGCCACCAGCAGAGACCGGACAGCAGATACGCAGTATTTT. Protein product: CATSRDRTADTQYF.

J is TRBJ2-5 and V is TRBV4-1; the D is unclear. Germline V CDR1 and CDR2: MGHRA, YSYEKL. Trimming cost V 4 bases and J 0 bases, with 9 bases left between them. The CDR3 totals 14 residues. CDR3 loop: CASSRQENQETQYF. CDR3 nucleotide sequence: TGCGCCAGCAGCCGGCAAGAGAACCAAGAGACCCAGTACTTC.

For the CDR3, the DNA is TGTGCCAGCAGCTTAGATTCTCGGGGGTCCAGTGATAAAGCCCAGCATTTT. This encodes CASSLDSRGSSDKAQHF. This chain joins TRBV11-2 and TRBJ1-5; possibly TRBD1 for D (5 bases). The length of the CDR3 is 17 residues. Germline V lookup: CDR1 SGHAT, CDR2 FQNNGV. Trimming removed 0 bases from V and 11 bases from J, with 23 bases in between.

CDR3 sequence (DNA): TGTGCCAGCAGTTTTCGAAATAAGGGGGCTGCAGATACGCAGTATTTT. Translation gives CASSFRNKGAADTQYF. The V call is TRBV27, the J call TRBJ2-3; 7 bases match TRBD1. The CDR3 length is 16 residues. Germline CDR1 reads MNHEY; CDR2 reads SMNVEV (reference sequence). After removal of 3 bases from V and 4 bases from J, the junction contained 10 bases not matched to a gene.

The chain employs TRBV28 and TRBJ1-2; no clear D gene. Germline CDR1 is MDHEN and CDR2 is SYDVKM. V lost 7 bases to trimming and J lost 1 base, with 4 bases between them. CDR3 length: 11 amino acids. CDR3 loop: CASIINYGYTF. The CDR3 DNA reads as TGTGCCAGCATTATTAACTATGGCTACACCTTC.

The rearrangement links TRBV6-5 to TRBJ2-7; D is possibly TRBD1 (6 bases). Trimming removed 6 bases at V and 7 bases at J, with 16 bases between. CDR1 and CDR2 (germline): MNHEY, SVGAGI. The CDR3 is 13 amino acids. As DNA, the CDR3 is TGTGCCAGCAGCCTCCCGGGACACGGGGAGCAGTACTTC. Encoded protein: CASSLPGHGEQYF.

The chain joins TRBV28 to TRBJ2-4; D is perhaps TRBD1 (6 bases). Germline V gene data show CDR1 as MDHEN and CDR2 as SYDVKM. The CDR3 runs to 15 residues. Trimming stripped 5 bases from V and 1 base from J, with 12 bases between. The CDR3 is CASSEGEKAKNIQYF. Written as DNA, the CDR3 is TGTGCCAGCAGTGAGGGGGAAAAGGCCAAAAACATTCAGTACTTC.

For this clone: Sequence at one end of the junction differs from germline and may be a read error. CDR3 region: CASSQGTGPEAFF. CDR3 sequence (DNA): TGCGCCAGCAGTCAAGGAACCGGCCCTGAAGCTTTCTTT. This chain joins TRBV4-3 and TRBJ1-1; the D is unclear. Germline-derived CDR1 and CDR2 are LGHNA and YSLEER. CDR3 length: 13 amino acids.

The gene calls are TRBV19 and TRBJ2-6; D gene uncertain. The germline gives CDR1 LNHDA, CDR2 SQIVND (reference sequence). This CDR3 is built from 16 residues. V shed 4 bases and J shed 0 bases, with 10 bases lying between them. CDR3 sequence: CASSKGGFSGANVLTF. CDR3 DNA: TGTGCCAGTAGTAAGGGTGGGTTCTCTGGGGCCAACGTCCTGACTTTC.

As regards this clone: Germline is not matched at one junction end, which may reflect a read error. CDR3 protein: CASSLDFYTGELFF. The DNA for the CDR3 is TGCGCCAGCAGTTTGGACTTCTACACCGGGGAGCTGTTTTTT. The rearrangement links TRBV5-1 to TRBJ2-2; D might be TRBD2 (5 bases). Germline CDR1 SGHRS, CDR2 YFSETQ. This CDR3 contains 14 residues.

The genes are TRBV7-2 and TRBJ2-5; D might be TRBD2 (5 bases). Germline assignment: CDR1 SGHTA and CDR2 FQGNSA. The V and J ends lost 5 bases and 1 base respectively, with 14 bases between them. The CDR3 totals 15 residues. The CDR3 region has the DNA TGTGCCAGCAGCCCCCGGAGGTCACTCCAAGAGACCCAGTACTTC. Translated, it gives CASSPRRSLQETQYF.

DNA for the CDR3: TGTGCCAGCACGGGGTCCGAAGAGACCCAGTACTTC. This encodes CASTGSEETQYF. This chain connects TRBV6-5 to TRBJ2-5; D is perhaps TRBD2 (5 bases). Germline values: CDR1 MNHEY, CDR2 SVGAGI. This CDR3 has 12 amino acids. V was trimmed by 7 bases and J by 3 bases, leaving 9 bases between them.

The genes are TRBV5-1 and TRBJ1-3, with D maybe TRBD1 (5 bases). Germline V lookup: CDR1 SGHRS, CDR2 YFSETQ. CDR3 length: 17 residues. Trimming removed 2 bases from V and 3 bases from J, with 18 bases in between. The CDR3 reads CASSFLGLGDYGNTIYF. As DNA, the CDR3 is TGCGCCAGCAGCTTCCTGGGGCTGGGGGACTATGGAAACACCATATATTTT. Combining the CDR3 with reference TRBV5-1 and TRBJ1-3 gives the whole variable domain KAGVTQTPRYLIKTRGQQVTLSCSPISGHRSVSWYQQTPGQGLQFLFEYFSETQRNKGNFPGRFSGRQFSNSRSEMNVSTLELGDSALYLCASSFLGLGDYGNTIYFGEGSWLTVV.

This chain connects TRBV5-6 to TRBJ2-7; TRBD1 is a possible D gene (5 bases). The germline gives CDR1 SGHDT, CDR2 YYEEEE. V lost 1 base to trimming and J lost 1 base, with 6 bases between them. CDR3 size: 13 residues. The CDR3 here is CASSLQGSYEQYF. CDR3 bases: TGTGCCAGCAGCTTGCAGGGATCCTACGAGCAGTACTTC. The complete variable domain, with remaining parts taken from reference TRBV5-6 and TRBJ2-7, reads DAGVTQSPTHLIKTRGQQVTLRCSPKSGHDTVSWYQQALGQGPQFIFQYYEEEERQRGNFPDRFSGHQFPNYSSELNVNALLLGDSALYLCASSLQGSYEQYFGPGTRLTVT.

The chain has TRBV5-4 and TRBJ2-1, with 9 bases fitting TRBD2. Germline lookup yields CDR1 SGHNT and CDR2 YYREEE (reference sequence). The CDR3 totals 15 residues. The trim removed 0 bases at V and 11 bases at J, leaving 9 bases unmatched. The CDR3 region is CASSLEIAGAEKQFF. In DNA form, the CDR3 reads TGTGCCAGCAGCTTGGAGATAGCGGGGGCTGAAAAGCAGTTCTTC.

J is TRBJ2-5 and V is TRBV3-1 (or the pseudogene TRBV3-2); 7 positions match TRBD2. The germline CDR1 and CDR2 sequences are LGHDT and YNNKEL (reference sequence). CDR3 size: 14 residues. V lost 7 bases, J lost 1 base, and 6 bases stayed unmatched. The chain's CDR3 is CASTTGLTQETQYF. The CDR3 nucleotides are TGTGCCAGCACCACGGGACTAACCCAAGAGACCCAGTACTTC.

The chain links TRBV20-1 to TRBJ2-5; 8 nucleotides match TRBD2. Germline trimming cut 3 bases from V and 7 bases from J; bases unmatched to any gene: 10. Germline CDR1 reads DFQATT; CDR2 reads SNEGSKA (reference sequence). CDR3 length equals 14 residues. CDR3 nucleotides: TGCAGTGCTAGTTCCAGCGGGGGTTTAGGGACCCAGTACTTC. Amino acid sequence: CSASSSGGLGTQYF.

CDR3 nucleotides: TGTGCCAGCAGTTTACGCCCCCCTCGGGCTAGCGGGGGGAATGAGCAGTTCTTC. It yields the protein CASSLRPPRASGGNEQFF. The V gene is TRBV27, the J gene TRBJ2-1, with TRBD2 identical over 11 bases. V dropped 2 bases and J dropped 7; count of bases not matched to a gene: 13. Germline loops: CDR1 MNHEY, CDR2 SMNVEV (reference sequence). This CDR3 comprises 18 residues.

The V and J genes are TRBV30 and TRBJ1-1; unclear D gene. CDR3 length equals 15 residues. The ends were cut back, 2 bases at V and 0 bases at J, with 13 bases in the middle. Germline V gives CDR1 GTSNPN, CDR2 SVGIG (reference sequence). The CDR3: CAWSPLSSLNTEAFF. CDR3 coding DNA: TGTGCCTGGAGTCCCCTCTCGTCCTTGAACACTGAAGCTTTCTTT.

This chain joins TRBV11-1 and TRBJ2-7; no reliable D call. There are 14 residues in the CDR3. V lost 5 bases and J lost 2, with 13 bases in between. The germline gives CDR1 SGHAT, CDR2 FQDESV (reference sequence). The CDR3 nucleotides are TGTGCCAGCAGCGCCAGGACGGTTACCTACGAGCAGTACTTC. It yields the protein CASSARTVTYEQYF.

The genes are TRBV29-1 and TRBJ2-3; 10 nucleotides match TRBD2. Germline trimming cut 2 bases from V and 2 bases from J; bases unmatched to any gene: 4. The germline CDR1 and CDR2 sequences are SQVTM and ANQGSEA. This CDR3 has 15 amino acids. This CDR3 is CSVETLAGPTDTQYF. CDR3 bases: TGCAGCGTTGAAACACTAGCGGGGCCCACAGATACGCAGTATTTT.